What follows are 30 T cell receptor beta chains derived from one specimen sequenced in a study of CD8 T cells in ankylosing spondylitis. Using its own MiXCR run on the 5' RACE reads, TCRdb lists one record per CDR3 protein. The sample includes some 200,000 distinct CDR3 sequences, 20% to 30% seen only once; the top ten take 5% to 8%. The sample taken for sequencing was blood, either unsorted or a sorted T cell fraction (not recorded which). All receptors derive from a male donor with ankylosing spondylitis or in good health (not recorded which).

This clonotype showed up many times. The rearrangement links TRBV29-1 to TRBJ2-3, with D perhaps TRBD1 or TRBD2 (5 bases each). Germline lookup yields CDR1 SQVTM and CDR2 ANQGSEA. CDR3 length: 11 amino acids. V was pared by 7 bases and J by 8 bases, with 13 bases between. CDR3 sequence (DNA): TGCAGCGCGTTTGAGGGGTCTACGCAGTATTTT. Its protein is CSAFEGSTQYF.

This clonotype occurred many times. The junction departs from germline at one end; a sequencing error may be responsible. CDR3 nucleotide sequence: TGTGCCAGCAGCGTAGACAGGGTATTAGGGGAGCTGTTTTTT. The encoded protein is CASSVDRVLGELFF. V gene TRBV11-2 combines with J gene TRBJ2-2; 7 bases match TRBD1. The CDR3 is 14 residues long. CDR1 and CDR2 from the germline V gene are SGHAT and FQNNGV.

This clonotype was recorded a few times. The V gene is TRBV5-6, the J gene TRBJ2-7, with 7 bases fitting TRBD2. The germline V gene has CDR1 SGHDT and CDR2 YYEEEE. CDR3 length equals 16 residues. V dropped 9 bases and J dropped 1; count of bases not matched to a gene: 16. CDR3 amino acids: CATSRRVGGSSYEQYF. The DNA of the CDR3 is TGTGCCACCTCAAGACGAGTGGGAGGGTCGTCCTACGAGCAGTACTTC.

This rearrangement joins TRBV7-2 to TRBJ2-7; D ambiguous. V dropped 1 base and J dropped 4 bases, with 14 bases sitting between them. Germline CDR1 is SGHTA and CDR2 is FQGNSA. CDR3 size: 15 residues. The CDR3 loop is CASSLELGIWYEQYF. CDR3 bases: TGTGCCAGCAGCTTAGAGTTGGGGATCTGGTACGAGCAGTACTTC.

This clonotype was recorded many times. This sequence joins TRBV3-1 and TRBJ2-1, with 11 bases lining up with TRBD2. Trimming cost V 3 bases and J 3 bases; bases outside gene matches: 7. Germline assignment: CDR1 LGHDT and CDR2 YNNKEL (reference sequence). This CDR3 is 17 amino acids long. CDR3 protein: CASSQVSGRAFYNEQFF. CDR3 in DNA: TGTGCCAGCAGCCAGGTTAGCGGGAGGGCTTTCTACAATGAGCAGTTCTTC.

The genes are TRBV20-1 and TRBJ2-7; TRBD2 matches at 14 bases. The CDR3 totals 14 residues. Trimming at V came to 4 bases and at J to 6 bases, leaving 5 bases not matched to a gene. CDR1 and CDR2 from the germline V gene are DFQATT and SNEGSKA (reference sequence). CDR3 nucleotide sequence: TGCAGTGCTAATCCGGGACTAGCGGGAGCCGAGCAGTACTTC. This encodes CSANPGLAGAEQYF.

The J gene is TRBJ2-5, the V gene TRBV4-1, with 9 bases fitting TRBD2. The CDR3 spans 15 residues. V shed 3 bases and J 5 bases; nucleotides not matched to a gene: 7. In germline, CDR1 is MGHRA, CDR2 YSYEKL. The CDR3, as DNA: TGCGCCAGCAGCCAGATAGCGGGAGAGGGGGAGACCCAGTACTTC. Its translation: CASSQIAGEGETQYF.

This sequence joins TRBV29-1 and TRBJ2-1; 7 bases are a match to TRBD1. Germline trimming cut 5 bases from V and 1 base from J; bases unmatched to any gene: 8. The CDR3 extends over 15 amino acids. Looked up from germline, CDR1 is SQVTM and CDR2 is ANQGSEA. The CDR3 region is CSVHDRVSSYNEQFF. CDR3 DNA sequence: TGCAGCGTTCATGACAGGGTCTCGTCCTACAATGAGCAGTTCTTC.

The chain employs TRBV6-5 and TRBJ2-3; D uncertain. This CDR3 contains 15 residues. Germline V CDR1 and CDR2: MNHEY, SVGAGI. V lost 4 bases and J lost 3, with 14 bases in between. As DNA, the CDR3 is TGTGCCAGCAGTTCTCTTCGGACCGGGACAGATACGCAGTATTTT. Translation: CASSSLRTGTDTQYF.

In this sample, this clonotype turned up many times. The chain uses TRBV10-3 and TRBJ2-7, with 9 bases matching TRBD2. CDR1 is ENHRY and CDR2 is SYGVKD in the germline V gene. Losses at the gene ends were 1 base for V and 4 bases for J; bases not matched to a gene: 8. The CDR3 sequence is 16 residues long. In DNA, the CDR3 is TGTGCCATCAGTGAGTTATCTAGCGGGATTGGTTACGAGCAGTACTTC. Translation gives CAISELSSGIGYEQYF.

There are a few counts of this clonotype. V is TRBV20-1 and J is TRBJ1-5; D is possibly TRBD1 (5 bases). The germline gives CDR1 DFQATT, CDR2 SNEGSKA (reference sequence). V was trimmed by 3 bases and J by 2 bases, leaving 8 bases between them. The CDR3 loop spans 13 amino acids. The CDR3: CSASPRGNQPQHF. The CDR3 bases are TGCAGTGCTAGTCCCAGGGGCAATCAGCCCCAGCATTTT.

This clonotype was seen a handful of times. This chain links TRBV6-1 with TRBJ1-5; D call uncertain. The CDR3 is 16 amino acids. Trimming stripped 8 bases from V and 0 bases from J, with 17 bases between. Looked up from germline, CDR1 is MNHNS and CDR2 is SASEGT. The CDR3 is CASHQVSSYSNQPQHF. CDR3 coding DNA: TGTGCCAGCCACCAGGTTTCATCATATAGCAATCAGCCCCAGCATTTT.

This clonotype showed up many times. The J gene is TRBJ2-5, the V gene TRBV5-1; tentatively, D is TRBD2 (6 bases). Germline CDR1 SGHRS, CDR2 YFSETQ. The V end lost 5 bases, the J end lost 4 bases, and 15 bases lay between the germline ends. The CDR3 sequence is 14 residues long. CDR3 nucleotide sequence: TGCGCCAGCAGGCATCCCGGGCGGGGAGAGACCCAGTACTTC. Its translation: CASRHPGRGETQYF.

This clonotype has a handful of counts. The CDR3 spells CASSLNLASGSYEQYF. The CDR3, as DNA: TGCGCCAGCAGCTTGAATTTAGCTAGCGGCTCCTACGAGCAGTACTTC. This chain connects TRBV5-1 to TRBJ2-7; 7 bases line up with TRBD2. The ends lost 1 base at V and 0 bases at J; junction bases unmatched: 7. The CDR3 has 16 residues. CDR1 is SGHRS and CDR2 is YFSETQ in the germline V gene.

This clonotype was counted many times. V gene TRBV5-5 combines with J gene TRBJ2-3, with D perhaps given as TRBD1 or TRBD2 (7 bases each). This CDR3 comprises 16 residues. V lost 0 bases, J lost 2 bases, and 13 bases lay in between. Looked up from germline, CDR1 is SGHKS and CDR2 is YYEKEE (reference sequence). CDR3 region: CASSLGQGGFTDTQYF. CDR3 bases: TGTGCCAGCAGCTTGGGGCAGGGGGGGTTCACAGATACGCAGTATTTT.

This clonotype appeared many times. The chain's CDR3 is CSAGVNEQYF. As DNA, the CDR3 is TGCAGTGCCGGGGTTAACGAGCAGTACTTC. The rearrangement joins TRBV20-1 to TRBJ2-7; D possibly corresponds to TRBD2 (5 bases). Germline loops: CDR1 DFQATT, CDR2 SNEGSKA (reference sequence). CDR3 size: 10 residues. V was cut by 6 bases and J by 5 bases, with 8 bases left in between.

The rearrangement links TRBV20-1 to TRBJ2-1; 8 bases line up with TRBD1. The trim removed 5 bases at V and 7 bases at J, leaving 10 bases unmatched. The CDR3 is made up of 14 amino acids. Germline V gene sequence: CDR1 DFQATT, CDR2 SNEGSKA (reference sequence). CDR3 protein: CSAPPRGDRNEQFF. In nucleotides, the CDR3 is TGCAGTGCTCCCCCTCGAGGGGACAGGAATGAGCAGTTCTTC.

This clonotype occurred many times. The rearrangement joins TRBV6-5 to TRBJ1-2; D may be TRBD1 (5 bases). CDR1 and CDR2 from the germline V gene are MNHEY and SVGAGI. V lost 0 bases and J 2 bases, leaving 16 bases between the germline ends. The CDR3 spans 17 residues. CDR3 nucleotides: TGTGCCAGCAGTTACTCGACGGGAGGGGTTGGCAACTATGGCTACACCTTC. Protein product: CASSYSTGGVGNYGYTF.

This rearrangement joins TRBV20-1 to TRBJ2-1; 9 bases align to TRBD2. The junction had 10 bases not matched to a gene; V was cut back by 8 bases and J by 8 bases. CDR1 is DFQATT and CDR2 is SNEGSKA in the germline V gene (reference sequence). The length of the CDR3 is 13 residues. The CDR3 here is CSLAGLGGYEQFF. Written as DNA, the CDR3 is TGCAGTCTAGCGGGATTGGGTGGGTATGAGCAGTTCTTC.

This clonotype turned up a few times. The chain carries TRBV5-6 and TRBJ2-5; D is perhaps TRBD1 or TRBD2 (5 bases each). The CDR3 runs to 12 residues. CDR1 is SGHDT, CDR2 YYEEEE, per germline. The ends were cut back, 3 bases at V and 4 bases at J, with 7 bases in the middle. The DNA of the CDR3 is TGTGCCAGCAGCTCAGGGAGAGAGACCCAGTACTTC. Protein: CASSSGRETQYF.

This clonotype was counted many times. This chain connects TRBV7-8 to TRBJ1-5, with TRBD1 identical over 7 bases. The CDR3 totals 17 residues. V shed 1 base, J shed 2 bases, and the junction held 8 bases outside the gene matches. Germline V gene data show CDR1 as SGHVS and CDR2 as FQNEAQ. CDR3 in amino acids: CASSLGSTGWGNQPQHF. The CDR3 DNA reads as TGTGCCAGCAGCTTAGGATCGACAGGGTGGGGCAATCAGCCCCAGCATTTT.

This clonotype was picked up many times. CDR3: CASSLTGEDTEAFF. CDR3 DNA sequence: TGTGCCAGCAGTCTGACAGGGGAAGACACTGAAGCTTTCTTT. The chain carries TRBV12-3 or TRBV12-4 and TRBJ1-1, with TRBD1 identical over 8 bases. V was clipped by 5 bases and J by 3 bases; unmatched bases: 5. CDR3 length: 14 amino acids.

V is TRBV6-5 and J is TRBJ2-5, with a tentative D call TRBD1 (5 bases). The CDR3 is 15 residues long. Trimming shortened V by 1 base and J by 4 bases, and 13 bases separated the two germline ends. Germline CDR1 reads MNHEY; CDR2 reads SVGAGI. As DNA, the CDR3 is TGTGCCAGCAGTTACTTGGGCAGGGAAAGAGAGACCCAGTACTTC. Its translation: CASSYLGRERETQYF.

This chain links TRBV27 with TRBJ1-1; D is undetermined. Germline V gene data show CDR1 as MNHEY and CDR2 as SMNVEV (reference sequence). With 3 bases removed from V and 1 base from J, the gap between germline ends came to 6 bases. This CDR3 has 13 residues. The CDR3 DNA sequence: TGTGCCAGCAGTTTGCTCACGAACACTGAAGCTTTCTTT. As protein: CASSLLTNTEAFF.

CDR3 sequence (DNA): TGTGCCACCCGGGACTTCGCCGACCTTTCTGGGGCCAACGTCCTGACTTTC. It specifies CATRDFADLSGANVLTF. The rearrangement joins TRBV10-3 to TRBJ2-6; D possibly corresponds to TRBD2 (6 bases). V was pared by 10 bases and J by 1 base, with 20 bases between. The CDR3 sequence is 17 residues long. In germline, CDR1 is ENHRY, CDR2 SYGVKD.

This chain uses TRBV5-1 with TRBJ2-7; weak D call: TRBD1 (5 bases). Germline CDR1 and CDR2: SGHRS and YFSETQ. The CDR3 loop spans 14 amino acids. Trimming shortened V by 4 bases and J by 5 bases, and 16 bases separated the two germline ends. CDR3 nucleotide sequence: TGCGCCAGCAGCCAGGGAACCTCATTGAACGAGCAGTACTTC. Translation gives CASSQGTSLNEQYF.

This clonotype was observed at least ten times. The chain is built from TRBV20-1 and TRBJ2-1, with TRBD2 as a possible D gene (5 bases). Trimming removed 6 bases at V and 6 bases at J, with 12 bases between. The length of the CDR3 is 12 residues. Germline CDR1 reads DFQATT; CDR2 reads SNEGSKA (reference sequence). CDR3 in amino acids: CSARTDGNEQFF. The CDR3 DNA sequence: TGCAGTGCGAGGACTGATGGCAATGAGCAGTTCTTC.

This clonotype has a count of ten or more. V usage is TRBV7-2 and J usage is TRBJ1-4; 7 bases align to TRBD1. Germline V CDR1 and CDR2: SGHTA, FQGNSA. V trimming: 5 bases; J trimming: 5 bases; junction bases outside the gene matches: 5. CDR3 length: 14 amino acids. CDR3: CASSPGQMNEKLFF. CDR3 in DNA: TGTGCCAGCAGCCCGGGACAGATGAATGAAAAACTGTTTTTT.

This clonotype was seen repeatedly, ten times or more. This rearrangement joins TRBV12-3 or TRBV12-4 to TRBJ2-3; TRBD2 matches at 10 bases. The length of the CDR3 is 16 residues. Trimming took 5 bases from V and 4 from J; bases not matched to a gene: 9. DNA of the CDR3: TGTGCCAGCAGTCCCCTAGCGGGAGAGGGTTCAGATACGCAGTATTTT. This gives the protein CASSPLAGEGSDTQYF.

The V call is TRBV29-1, the J call TRBJ2-3; TRBD2 matches 8 bases. The CDR3 length is 14 residues. The germline CDR1 and CDR2 sequences are SQVTM and ANQGSEA. The J segment lost 0 bases and the V segment lost 6 bases, leaving 5 bases of the junction unmatched. The CDR3 loop is CSVIAGPSTDTQYF. Here the CDR3 DNA reads TGCAGCGTGATAGCGGGACCTAGCACAGATACGCAGTATTTT.